The present TCR beta chain was sequenced within a study of blood T cell repertoires in COVID-19. Whole-study context: Italy, Spain and the United States were the sources of the convalescent and acute COVID-19 samples. Sample material is recorded as cDNA or gDNA derived from T cells, B-cell-depleted T cells, or PBMCs.

Per the original data handling: Estimation of nucleated cell counts was performed using reference gene primer amplification. Produced via immunoSEQ multiplex PCR; TCRdb's table is partial and in-frame only. V, J and clone size are those of that table, while D and trimming were read from the DNA. This table has about 240,000 clones, around 87% appearing once. Enrolled through a virtual design, the participants were between 18 and 89 years of age and came from some 26 US areas. Germline V gives CDR1 SEHNR, CDR2 FQNEAQ (reference sequence). The V end was cut by 2 bases, the J end by 1 base, with 8 bases between. The CDR3 runs to 15 residues.

Sequences were obtained from PBMCs or T cells enriched from blood (not recorded which). This sequence was found in a woman aged 40-49 years with acute COVID-19. The chain employs TRBV7-9 and TRBJ2-2, with D possibly being TRBD1 (5 bases). The CDR3 region has the DNA TGTGCCAGCAGCTTATTGGGGCTGAACACCGGGGAGCTGTTTTTT. Translating gives CASSLLGLNTGELFF.